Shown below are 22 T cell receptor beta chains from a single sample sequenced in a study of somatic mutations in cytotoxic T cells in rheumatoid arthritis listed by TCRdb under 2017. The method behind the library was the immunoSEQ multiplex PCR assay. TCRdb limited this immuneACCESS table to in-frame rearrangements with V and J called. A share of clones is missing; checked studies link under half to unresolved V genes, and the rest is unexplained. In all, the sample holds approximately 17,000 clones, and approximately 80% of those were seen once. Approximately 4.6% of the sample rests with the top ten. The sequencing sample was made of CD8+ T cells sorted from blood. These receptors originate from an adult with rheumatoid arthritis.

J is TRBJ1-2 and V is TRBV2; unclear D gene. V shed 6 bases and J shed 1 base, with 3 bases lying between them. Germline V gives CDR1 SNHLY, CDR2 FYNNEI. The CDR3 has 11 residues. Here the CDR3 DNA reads TGTGCCAGCAGAGATAACTATGGCTACACCTTC. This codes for CASRDNYGYTF.

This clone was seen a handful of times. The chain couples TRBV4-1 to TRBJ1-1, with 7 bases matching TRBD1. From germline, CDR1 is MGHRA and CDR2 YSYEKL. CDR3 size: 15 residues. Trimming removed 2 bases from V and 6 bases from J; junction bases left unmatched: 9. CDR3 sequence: CASSQPRVGQAEAFF. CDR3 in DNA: TGCGCCAGCAGCCAACCTCGTGTAGGACAGGCTGAAGCTTTCTTT.

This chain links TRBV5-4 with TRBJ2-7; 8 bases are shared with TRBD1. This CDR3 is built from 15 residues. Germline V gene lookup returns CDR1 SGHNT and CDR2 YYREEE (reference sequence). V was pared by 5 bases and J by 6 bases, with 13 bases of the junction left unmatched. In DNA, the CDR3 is TGTGCCAGCAGTTTGAACCCCGGGGACAGGCGCGAGCAGTACTTC. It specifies CASSLNPGDRREQYF.

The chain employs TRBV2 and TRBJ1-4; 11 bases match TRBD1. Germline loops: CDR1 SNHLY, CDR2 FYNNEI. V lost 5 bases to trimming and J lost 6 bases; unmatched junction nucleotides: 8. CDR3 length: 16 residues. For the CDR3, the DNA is TGTGCCAGCAGTACCTTGGGGGACAGGGGGGATGAAAAACTGTTTTTT. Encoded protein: CASSTLGDRGDEKLFF.

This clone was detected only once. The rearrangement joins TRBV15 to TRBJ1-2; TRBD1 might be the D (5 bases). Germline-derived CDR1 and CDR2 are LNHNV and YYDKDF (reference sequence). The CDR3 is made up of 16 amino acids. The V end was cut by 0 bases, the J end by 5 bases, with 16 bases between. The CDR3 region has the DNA TGTGCCACCAGCAGAGATGGGGGGGGAGGAAGATATGGCTACACCTTC. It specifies CATSRDGGGGRYGYTF.

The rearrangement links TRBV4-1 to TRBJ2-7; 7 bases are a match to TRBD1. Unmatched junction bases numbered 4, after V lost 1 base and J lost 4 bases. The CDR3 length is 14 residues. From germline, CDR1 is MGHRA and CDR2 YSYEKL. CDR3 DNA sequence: TGCGCCAGCAGCCAAGGACAGGGTTCTTACGAGCAGTACTTC. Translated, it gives CASSQGQGSYEQYF.

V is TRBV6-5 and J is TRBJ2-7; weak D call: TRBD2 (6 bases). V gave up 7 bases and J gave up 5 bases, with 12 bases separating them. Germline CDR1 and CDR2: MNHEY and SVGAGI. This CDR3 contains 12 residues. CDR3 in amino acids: CASTSLANEQYF. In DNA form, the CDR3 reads TGTGCCAGCACCTCCCTAGCGAACGAGCAGTACTTC.

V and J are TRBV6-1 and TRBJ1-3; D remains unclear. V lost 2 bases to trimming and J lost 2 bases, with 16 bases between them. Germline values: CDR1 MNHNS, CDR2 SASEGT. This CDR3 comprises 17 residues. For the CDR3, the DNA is TGTGCCAGCAGTGAAAACCACGGCAGGCAAGCTGGAAACACCATATATTTT. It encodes CASSENHGRQAGNTIYF.

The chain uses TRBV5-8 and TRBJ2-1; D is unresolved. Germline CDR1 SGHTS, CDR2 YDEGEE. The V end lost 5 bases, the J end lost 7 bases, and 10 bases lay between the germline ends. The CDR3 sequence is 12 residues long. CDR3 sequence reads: CASSPHHNEQFF. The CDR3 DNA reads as TGTGCCAGCAGTCCCCACCATAATGAGCAGTTCTTC.

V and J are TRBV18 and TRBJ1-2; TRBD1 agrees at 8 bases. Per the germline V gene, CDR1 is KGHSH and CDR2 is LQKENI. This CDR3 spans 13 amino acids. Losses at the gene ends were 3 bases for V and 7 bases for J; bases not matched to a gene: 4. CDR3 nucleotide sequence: TGTGCCAGCTCACCGGGACAGGCCTTTGGCTACACCTTC. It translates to CASSPGQAFGYTF.

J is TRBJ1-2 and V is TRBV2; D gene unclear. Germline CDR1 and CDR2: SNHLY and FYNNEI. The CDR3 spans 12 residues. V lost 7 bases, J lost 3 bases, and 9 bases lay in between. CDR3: CASNDGYYGYTF. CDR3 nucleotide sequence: TGTGCCAGCAACGACGGGTACTATGGCTACACCTTC. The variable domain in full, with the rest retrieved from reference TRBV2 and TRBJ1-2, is EPEVTQTPSHQVTQMGQEVILRCVPISNHLYFYWYRQILGQKVEFLVSFYNNEISEKSEIFDDQFSVERPDGSNFTLKIRSTKLEDSAMYFCASNDGYYGYTFGSGTRLTVV.

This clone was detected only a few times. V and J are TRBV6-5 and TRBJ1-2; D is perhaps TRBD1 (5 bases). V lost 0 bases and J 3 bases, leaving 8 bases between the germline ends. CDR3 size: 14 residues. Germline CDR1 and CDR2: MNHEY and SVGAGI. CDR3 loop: CASSYSMGDYGYTF. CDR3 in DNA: TGTGCCAGCAGTTACTCGATGGGGGACTATGGCTACACCTTC.

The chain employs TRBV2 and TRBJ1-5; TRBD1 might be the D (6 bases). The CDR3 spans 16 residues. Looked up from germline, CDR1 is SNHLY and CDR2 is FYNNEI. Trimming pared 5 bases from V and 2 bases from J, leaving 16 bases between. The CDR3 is CASSFVGAHRNQPQHF. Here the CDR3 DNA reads TGTGCCAGCAGTTTCGTGGGGGCCCATCGCAATCAGCCCCAGCATTTT.

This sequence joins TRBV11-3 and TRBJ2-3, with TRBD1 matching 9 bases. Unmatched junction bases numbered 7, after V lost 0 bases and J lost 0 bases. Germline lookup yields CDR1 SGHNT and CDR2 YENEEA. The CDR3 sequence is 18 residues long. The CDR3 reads CASSLDPGTGMSTDTQYF. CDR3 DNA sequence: TGTGCCAGCAGCTTAGACCCCGGGACAGGGATGAGCACAGATACGCAGTATTTT.

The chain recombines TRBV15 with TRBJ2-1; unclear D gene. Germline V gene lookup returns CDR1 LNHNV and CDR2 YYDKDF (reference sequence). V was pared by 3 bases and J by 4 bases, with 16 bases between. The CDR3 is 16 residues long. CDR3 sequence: CATSSSEKQPYNEQFF. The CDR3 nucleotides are TGTGCCACCAGCAGTAGTGAAAAACAACCGTACAATGAGCAGTTCTTC.

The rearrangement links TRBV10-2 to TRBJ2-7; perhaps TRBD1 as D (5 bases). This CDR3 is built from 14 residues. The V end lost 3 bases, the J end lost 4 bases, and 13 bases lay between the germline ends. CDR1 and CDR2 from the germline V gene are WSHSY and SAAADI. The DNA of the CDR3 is TGCGCCAGCAGTGAAAGGGGTCTTAGGTACGAGCAGTACTTC. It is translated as CASSERGLRYEQYF.

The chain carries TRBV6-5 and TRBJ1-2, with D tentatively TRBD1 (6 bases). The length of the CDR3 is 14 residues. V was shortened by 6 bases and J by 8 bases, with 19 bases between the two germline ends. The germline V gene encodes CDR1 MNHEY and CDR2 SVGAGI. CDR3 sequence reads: CASSTPGGAEGYTF. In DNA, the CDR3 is TGTGCCAGCAGCACCCCGGGGGGCGCAGAAGGCTACACCTTC.

CDR3 in amino acids: CASSPDRGGSYNEQFF. The CDR3 coding sequence is TGTGCCAGCAGCCCGGACAGGGGGGGCTCCTACAATGAGCAGTTCTTC. This chain joins TRBV7-4 and TRBJ2-1, with 10 bases aligning to TRBD1. Germline trimming cut 5 bases from V and 0 bases from J; bases unmatched to any gene: 4. Germline values: CDR1 SGHVT, CDR2 SQSDAQ. The CDR3 covers 16 residues.

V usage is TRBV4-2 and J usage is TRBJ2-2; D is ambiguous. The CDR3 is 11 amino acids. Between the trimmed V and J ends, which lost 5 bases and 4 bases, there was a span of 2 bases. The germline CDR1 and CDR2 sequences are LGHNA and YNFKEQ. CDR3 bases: TGTGCCAGCAGCACCACCGGGGAGCTGTTTTTT. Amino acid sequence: CASSTTGELFF.

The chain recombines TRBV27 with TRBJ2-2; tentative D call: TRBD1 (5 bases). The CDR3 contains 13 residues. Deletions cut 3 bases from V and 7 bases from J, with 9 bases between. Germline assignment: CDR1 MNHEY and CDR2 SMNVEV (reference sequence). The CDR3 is CASSFSRGGELFF. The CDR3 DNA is TGTGCCAGCAGTTTTTCTAGGGGCGGGGAGCTGTTTTTT.

CDR3 DNA sequence: TGTGCCATCAGTGACTACATGAATCAGCCCCAGCATTTT. Translating it yields CAISDYMNQPQHF. The chain uses TRBV10-3 and TRBJ1-5; D is unclear. CDR3 size: 13 residues. Germline loops: CDR1 ENHRY, CDR2 SYGVKD. Trimming took 3 bases from V and 4 from J, leaving 7 bases between them.

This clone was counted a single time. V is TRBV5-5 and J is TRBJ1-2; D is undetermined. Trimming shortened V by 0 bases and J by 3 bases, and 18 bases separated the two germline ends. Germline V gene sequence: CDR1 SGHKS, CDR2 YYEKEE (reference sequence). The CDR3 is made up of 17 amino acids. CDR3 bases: TGTGCCAGCAGCTTGGATGGAAGAAGGGAGAAATACTATGGCTACACCTTC. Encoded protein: CASSLDGRREKYYGYTF. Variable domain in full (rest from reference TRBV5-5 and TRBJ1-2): DAGVTQSPTHLIKTRGQQVTLRCSPISGHKSVSWYQQVLGQGPQFIFQYYEKEERGRGNFPDRFSARQFPNYSSELNVNALLLGDSALYLCASSLDGRREKYYGYTFGSGTRLTVV.